This is a list of T cell receptor beta chains from one sample in a study of blood T cell repertoires in COVID-19. TCRdb keeps only in-frame clones here, not all; method: immunoSEQ multiplex PCR. Of roughly 60,000 clones in the sample, 65% to 90% were seen once. Sequencing input: peripheral blood. The receptors were gathered from a woman aged 55 to 70 with acute or convalescent COVID-19. CDR3s include the opening cysteine and the closing phenylalanine or tryptophan. A D gene is named only where the DNA matches it firmly. Not every row has a clone size; where given, it reads once, few, many or a size class.

cdr3_nt cdr3_aa v_call d_call clone_size j_call
TGCGCCAGCAGCCGAGACACAGATACGCAGTATTTT CASSRDTDTQYF TRBV5-1 NA NA TRBJ2-3
TGTGCCAGCAGTTACTCTCAGGGCCCAGATACGCAGTATTTT CASSYSQGPDTQYF TRBV6-5 NA once TRBJ2-3
TGTGCCAGCAGTTACGGACAGAACACAGATACGCAGTATTTT CASSYGQNTDTQYF TRBV6-6 NA NA TRBJ2-3
TGTGCCAGCAGCTACACAGGGGTAAATAATGAAAAACTGTTTTTT CASSYTGVNNEKLFF TRBV2 TRBD1 NA TRBJ1-4
TGTGCCAGCAGTCCCGCGGCCGGGGCCAACGTCCTGACTTTC CASSPAAGANVLTF TRBV27 NA NA TRBJ2-6
TGTGCCAGCAGCTTGAACAGGGTTTATGAAGCTTTCTTT CASSLNRVYEAFF TRBV7-2 NA NA TRBJ1-1
TGTGCCAGCAGGACCAGGGTGAACACTGAAGCTTTCTTT CASRTRVNTEAFF TRBV12-3/TRBV12-4 NA NA TRBJ1-1
TGTGCCGCGTCAATCGGGGTAAAAGCTTTCTTT CAASIGVKAFF TRBV30 NA NA TRBJ1-1
TGTGCCAGCAGTCCCCTCGAGGAAAAACTGTTTTTT CASSPLEEKLFF TRBV27 NA NA TRBJ1-4
TGTGCCAGTAGTCCAGGAGGACTAGCGGGGTATTTAGCCAAAAACATTCAGTACTTC CASSPGGLAGYLAKNIQYF TRBV19 TRBD2 few TRBJ2-4
TGTGCCAGCAGTTCCGTCTCAATGGGGGGGCTCGGGAACACTGAAGCTTTCTTT CASSSVSMGGLGNTEAFF TRBV27 NA once TRBJ1-1
TGTGCCAGTAGTTGGAGACCGAACACTGAAGCTTTCTTT CASSWRPNTEAFF TRBV19 NA NA TRBJ1-1
TGCGCCAGCAGACCGTTACACCAACAAGAGACCCAGTACTTC CASRPLHQQETQYF TRBV10-2 NA NA TRBJ2-5
TGTGCCAGTAGTACCCCGACAGGTCTTGGGGCCGGGGAGCTGTTTTTT CASSTPTGLGAGELFF TRBV19 NA NA TRBJ2-2
TGTGCCAGTAGTACCGAGGTGGATACGCAGTATTTT CASSTEVDTQYF TRBV19 NA once TRBJ2-3
TGTGCCTGGAGTGTACGGAATAGCGGGGTCCTTCTAGCCAAAAACATTCAGTACTTC CAWSVRNSGVLLAKNIQYF TRBV30 TRBD2 NA TRBJ2-4
TGTGCCAGCAGTTATGGGGCAGGGTTCGAGGAAAAACTGTTTTTT CASSYGAGFEEKLFF TRBV6-6 NA NA TRBJ1-4
TGTGCCAGCAGCTTAGAGGGTTCAGGGCAGGGCCAACGCCAGTACTTC CASSLEGSGQGQRQYF TRBV11-2 NA NA TRBJ2-5
TGTGCCTGGAGTTACGGAGGGAACACTGAAGCTTTCTTT CAWSYGGNTEAFF TRBV30 NA NA TRBJ1-1
TGTGCCTGGAGTGGTACCCCGGCGGGGGAGACCCAGTACTTC CAWSGTPAGETQYF TRBV30 NA NA TRBJ2-5
TGTGCCACCAGTGATTTGCAGGGGCGAAACTACACCTTC CATSDLQGRNYTF TRBV24-1 NA NA TRBJ1-2
TGTGCCAGCAGCTCAAGCGGGGGGGCCACAGATACGCAGTATTTT CASSSSGGATDTQYF TRBV7-3 TRBD2 NA TRBJ2-3
TGTGCCAGCAGCTTGGGGCAGGGCCTCTACCAAGAGACCCAGTACTTC CASSLGQGLYQETQYF TRBV5-4 NA NA TRBJ2-5
TGTGCCAGTAGTTCCACTCAACTAGCGGGGGGCCAATTTAAGCAGTACTTC CASSSTQLAGGQFKQYF TRBV19 TRBD2 few TRBJ2-7
TGTGCCAGCAGCGTAAGCCTAGCGGGGAACCAAGAGACCCAGTACTTC CASSVSLAGNQETQYF TRBV9 TRBD2 NA TRBJ2-5
TGTGCCAGCAGCCAAACCGGGACACCTGGAAACACCATATATTTT CASSQTGTPGNTIYF TRBV5-6 NA NA TRBJ1-3
TGTGCCACCAGTGACCCGTCCAGGCGGGAGGGACCCTCTACTGGGAACACTGAAGCTTTCTTT CATSDPSRREGPSTGNTEAFF TRBV24-1 NA NA TRBJ1-1
TGCGCCAGCAGCTTGGAGACAAACCCCTACAATGAGCAGTTCTTC CASSLETNPYNEQFF TRBV5-1 NA once TRBJ2-1
TGTGCCAGCAGCCCCTCAGGGGTCGCAGAGACCCAGTACTTC CASSPSGVAETQYF TRBV3-1/TRBV3-2 NA NA TRBJ2-5
TGTGCCAGCAGCGTAGCCATTAACCAGGGACTAAGACTAGACACAGATACGCAGTATTTT CASSVAINQGLRLDTDTQYF TRBV9 TRBD2 NA TRBJ2-3
TGCAGCGTCCGCCGAGAGAGCACTGAAGCTTTCTTT CSVRRESTEAFF TRBV29-1 NA few TRBJ1-1
TGTGCCGTGGACGGGGACAGCCCCTACGAGCAGTACTTC CAVDGDSPYEQYF TRBV5-6 TRBD1 NA TRBJ2-7
TGTGCCATCAGTGAGACCTCGTTCGGGACAGGGTTTAATTCACCCCTCCACTTT CAISETSFGTGFNSPLHF TRBV10-3 TRBD1 NA TRBJ1-6
TGCGCCAGCAGCCCGACAGGGGGCGATGGCTACACCTTC CASSPTGGDGYTF TRBV5-1 TRBD1 once TRBJ1-2
TGTGCCAGCAGCCCATCCCAAAACACCGGGGAGCTGTTTTTT CASSPSQNTGELFF TRBV11-1 NA NA TRBJ2-2
TGTGCCAGCAGCTTGACGGCAGGGGTCGACTATGGCTACACCTTC CASSLTAGVDYGYTF TRBV5-6 NA NA TRBJ1-2
TGTGCCAGCAGTGAATCCGAGGACAGGGTCTCTGGCTACACCTTC CASSESEDRVSGYTF TRBV6-1 TRBD1 NA TRBJ1-2
TGTGCCAGCAGCCTCCCCGTGGACACCTACGAGCAGTACTTC CASSLPVDTYEQYF TRBV7-9 NA NA TRBJ2-7
TGTGCCAGCAGCGTAGGAACCCAGGCCAACTCAGAGACCCAGTACTTC CASSVGTQANSETQYF TRBV9 NA NA TRBJ2-5
TGTGCCAGCAGCCGAGCGGGGGGGCCTTCTGGGGAGCTGTTTTTT CASSRAGGPSGELFF TRBV3-1/TRBV3-2 TRBD2 NA TRBJ2-2
TGTGCCAGTAGTATAGATCGACAGAACGAGCAGTTCTTC CASSIDRQNEQFF TRBV19 NA NA TRBJ2-1
TGTGCCAGCAGCCAACTGGGCGGGGGGGCCTACGAGCAGTACTTC CASSQLGGGAYEQYF TRBV3-1/TRBV3-2 TRBD2 NA TRBJ2-7
TGTGCCAGCAGCTATCAAGCGGGGGCAGATACGCAGTATTTT CASSYQAGADTQYF TRBV7-3 TRBD2 NA TRBJ2-3
TGTGCCAGCAGCTTGGGTGGCCCCTTTGGACAGGGCGGTGGCGGCTACACCTTC CASSLGGPFGQGGGGYTF TRBV5-5 TRBD1 NA TRBJ1-2
TGTGCCAGCAGTTCGGTGGGGAGGGGATCCTATAATTCACCCCTCCACTTT CASSSVGRGSYNSPLHF TRBV3-1/TRBV3-2 NA few TRBJ1-6
TGTGCCAGCAGTTACTCCGGGACAGGGAAGTACATTCAGTACTTC CASSYSGTGKYIQYF TRBV6-5 TRBD1 NA TRBJ2-4
TGTGCCAGTTCCCATATCGGACTAGCGGGGGTCACCGGGGAGCTGTTTTTT CASSHIGLAGVTGELFF TRBV19 TRBD2 NA TRBJ2-2
TGCGCCAGCAGCCCCCAGGGGCGGGGGACAACTAATGAAAAACTGTTTTTT CASSPQGRGTTNEKLFF TRBV4-1 NA NA TRBJ1-4